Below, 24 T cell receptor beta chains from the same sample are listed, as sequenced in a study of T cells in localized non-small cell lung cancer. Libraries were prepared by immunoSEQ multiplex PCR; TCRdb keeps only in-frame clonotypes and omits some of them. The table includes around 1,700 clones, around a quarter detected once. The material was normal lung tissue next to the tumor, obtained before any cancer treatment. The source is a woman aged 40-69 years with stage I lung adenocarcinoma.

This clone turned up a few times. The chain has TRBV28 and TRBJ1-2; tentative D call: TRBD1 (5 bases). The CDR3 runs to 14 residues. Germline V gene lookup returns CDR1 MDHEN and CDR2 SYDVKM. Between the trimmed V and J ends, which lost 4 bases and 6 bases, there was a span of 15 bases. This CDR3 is CASSSPGGFDGYTF. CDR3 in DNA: TGTGCCAGCAGTTCCCCGGGGGGGTTCGATGGCTACACCTTC.

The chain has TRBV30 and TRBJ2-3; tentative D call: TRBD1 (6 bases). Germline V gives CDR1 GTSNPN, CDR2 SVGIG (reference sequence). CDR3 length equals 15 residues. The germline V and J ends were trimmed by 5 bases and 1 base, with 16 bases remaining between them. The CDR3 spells CAWARQAGGTDTQYF. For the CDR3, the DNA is TGTGCCTGGGCGAGACAGGCCGGGGGCACAGATACGCAGTATTTT.

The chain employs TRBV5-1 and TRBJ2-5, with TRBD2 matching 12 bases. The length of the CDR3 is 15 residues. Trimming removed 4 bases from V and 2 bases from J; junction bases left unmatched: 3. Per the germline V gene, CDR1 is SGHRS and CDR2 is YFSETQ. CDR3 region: CASSPGTSGQETQYF. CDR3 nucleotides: TGCGCCAGCAGCCCGGGGACTAGCGGGCAAGAGACCCAGTACTTC. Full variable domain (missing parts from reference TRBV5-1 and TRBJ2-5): KAGVTQTPRYLIKTRGQQVTLSCSPISGHRSVSWYQQTPGQGLQFLFEYFSETQRNKGNFPGRFSGRQFSNSRSEMNVSTLELGDSALYLCASSPGTSGQETQYFGPGTRLLVL.

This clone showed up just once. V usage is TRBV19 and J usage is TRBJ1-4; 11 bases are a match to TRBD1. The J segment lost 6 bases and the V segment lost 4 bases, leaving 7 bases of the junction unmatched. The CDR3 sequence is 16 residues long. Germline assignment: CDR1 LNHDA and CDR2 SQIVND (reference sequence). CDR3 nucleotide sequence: TGTGCCAGTAGTAGGCCACCGGGACAGGGGGATGAAAAACTGTTTTTT. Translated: CASSRPPGQGDEKLFF.

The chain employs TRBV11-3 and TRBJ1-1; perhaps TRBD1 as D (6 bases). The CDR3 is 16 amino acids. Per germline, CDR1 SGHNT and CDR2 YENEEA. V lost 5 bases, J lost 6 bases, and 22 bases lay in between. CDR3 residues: CASSPTEGGKGAEAFF. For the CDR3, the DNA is TGTGCCAGCAGCCCCACCGAGGGTGGAAAGGGGGCTGAAGCTTTCTTT.

In DNA form, the CDR3 reads TGTGCCAGTAGTACCCCCGTTGCAGCGGTCTGGGGGGCCAACGTCCTGACTTTC. This encodes CASSTPVAAVWGANVLTF. V and J are TRBV19 and TRBJ2-6; TRBD2 might be the D (5 bases). V lost 4 bases to trimming and J lost 4 bases, with 20 bases between them. The CDR3 runs to 18 residues. Germline values: CDR1 LNHDA, CDR2 SQIVND (reference sequence).

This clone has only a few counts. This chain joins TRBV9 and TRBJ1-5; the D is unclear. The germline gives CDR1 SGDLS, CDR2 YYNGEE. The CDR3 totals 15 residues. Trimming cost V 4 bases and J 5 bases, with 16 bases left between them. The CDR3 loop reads CASSLSGESYQPQHF. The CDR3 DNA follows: TGTGCCAGCAGCCTATCCGGGGAGAGCTATCAGCCCCAGCATTTT.

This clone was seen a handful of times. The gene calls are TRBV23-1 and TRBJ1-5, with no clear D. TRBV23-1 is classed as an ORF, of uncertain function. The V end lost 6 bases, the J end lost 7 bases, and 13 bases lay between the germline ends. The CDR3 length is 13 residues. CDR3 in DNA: TGCGCCAGCAGCTTGGGGTTTCGGCAGCCCCAGCATTTT. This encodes CASSLGFRQPQHF.

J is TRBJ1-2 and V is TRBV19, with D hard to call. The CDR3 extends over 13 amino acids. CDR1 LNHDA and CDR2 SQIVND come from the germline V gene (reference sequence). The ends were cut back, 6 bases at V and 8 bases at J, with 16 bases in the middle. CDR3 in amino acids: CASSPSKVKGYTF. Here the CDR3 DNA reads TGTGCCAGTAGCCCCTCAAAGGTAAAGGGCTACACCTTC.

The CDR3 here is CSVEYGRLYNEQFF. The CDR3 DNA reads TGCAGCGTTGAGTACGGTCGCCTTTACAATGAGCAGTTCTTC. The rearrangement links TRBV29-1 to TRBJ2-1; no clear D gene. Looked up from germline, CDR1 is SQVTM and CDR2 is ANQGSEA. V was clipped by 3 bases and J by 4 bases, with 13 bases between them. CDR3 length: 14 residues.

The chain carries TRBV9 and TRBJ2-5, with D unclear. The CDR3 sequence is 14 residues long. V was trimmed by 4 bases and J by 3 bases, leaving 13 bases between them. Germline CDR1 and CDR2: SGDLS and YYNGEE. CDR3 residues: CASSLTGWEETQYF. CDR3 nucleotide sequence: TGTGCCAGCAGCCTTACGGGTTGGGAAGAGACCCAGTACTTC.

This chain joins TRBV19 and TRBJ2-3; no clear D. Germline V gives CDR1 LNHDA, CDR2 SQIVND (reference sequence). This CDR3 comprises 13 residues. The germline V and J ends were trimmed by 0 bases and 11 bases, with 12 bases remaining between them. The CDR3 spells CASSIDRIGWQYF. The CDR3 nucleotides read TGTGCCAGTAGTATAGATCGGATTGGGTGGCAGTATTTT.

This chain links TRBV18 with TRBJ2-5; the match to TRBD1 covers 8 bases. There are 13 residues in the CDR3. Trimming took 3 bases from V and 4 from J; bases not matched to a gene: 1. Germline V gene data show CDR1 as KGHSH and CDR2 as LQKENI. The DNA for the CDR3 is TGTGCCAGCTCACCTCAGGGGGCAGAGACCCAGTACTTC. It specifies CASSPQGAETQYF.

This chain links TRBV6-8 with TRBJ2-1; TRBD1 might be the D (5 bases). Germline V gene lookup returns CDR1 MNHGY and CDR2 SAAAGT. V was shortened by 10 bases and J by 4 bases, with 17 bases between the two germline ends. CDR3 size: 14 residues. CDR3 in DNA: TGTGCCATCTTATCCAGGGTTGCTTACAATGAGCAGTTCTTC. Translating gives CAILSRVAYNEQFF.

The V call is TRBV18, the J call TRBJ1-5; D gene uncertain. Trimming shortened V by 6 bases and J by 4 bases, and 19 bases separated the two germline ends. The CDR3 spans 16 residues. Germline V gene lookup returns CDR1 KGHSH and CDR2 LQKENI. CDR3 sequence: CASSRDLGTVNQPQHF. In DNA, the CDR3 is TGTGCCAGCTCCCGCGATCTGGGAACAGTTAATCAGCCCCAGCATTTT.

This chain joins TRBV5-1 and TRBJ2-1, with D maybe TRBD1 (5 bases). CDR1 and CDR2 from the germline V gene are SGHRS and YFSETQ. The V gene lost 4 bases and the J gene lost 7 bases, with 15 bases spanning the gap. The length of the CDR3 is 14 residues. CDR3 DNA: TGCGCCAGCAGCGGGCAGGGTGGGGCGAATGAGCAGTTCTTC. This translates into CASSGQGGANEQFF.

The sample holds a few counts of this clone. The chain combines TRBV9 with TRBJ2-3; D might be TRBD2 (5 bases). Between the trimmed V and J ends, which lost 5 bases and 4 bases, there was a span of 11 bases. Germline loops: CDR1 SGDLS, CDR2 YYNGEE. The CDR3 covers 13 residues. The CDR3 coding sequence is TGTGCCAGCAGTGAACTAGAGGCAGATACGCAGTATTTT. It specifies CASSELEADTQYF.

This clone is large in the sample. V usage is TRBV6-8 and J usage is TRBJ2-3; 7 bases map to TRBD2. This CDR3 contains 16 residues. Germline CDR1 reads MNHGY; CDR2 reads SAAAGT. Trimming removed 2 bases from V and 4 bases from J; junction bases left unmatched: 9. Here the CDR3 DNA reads TGTGCCAGCAGTTACGAGGAGAGCGGGATTTCAGATACGCAGTATTTT. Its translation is CASSYEESGISDTQYF.

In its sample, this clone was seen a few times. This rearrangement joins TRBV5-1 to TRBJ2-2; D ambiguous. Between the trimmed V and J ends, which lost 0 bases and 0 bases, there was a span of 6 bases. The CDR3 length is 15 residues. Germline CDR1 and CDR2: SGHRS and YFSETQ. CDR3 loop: CASSLGTANTGELFF. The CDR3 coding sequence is TGCGCCAGCAGCTTGGGGACCGCGAACACCGGGGAGCTGTTTTTT.

The CDR3 nucleotides are TGTGCCAGCTCACCCCGGGGGGCGAGCGGGAGTGGTCGAGAGACCCAGTACTTC. Residues: CASSPRGASGSGRETQYF. The chain carries TRBV18 and TRBJ2-5, with TRBD2 identical over 8 bases. The V segment lost 3 bases and the J segment 4 bases; nucleotides outside the gene matches: 16. The CDR3 is made up of 18 amino acids. CDR1 KGHSH and CDR2 LQKENI come from the germline V gene.

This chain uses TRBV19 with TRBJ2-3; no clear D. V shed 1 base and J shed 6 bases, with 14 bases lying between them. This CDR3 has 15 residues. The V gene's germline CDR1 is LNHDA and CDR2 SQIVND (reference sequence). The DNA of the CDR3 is TGTGCCAGTAGTATAGGGGCAGACCCGCGGGATACGCAGTATTTT. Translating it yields CASSIGADPRDTQYF.

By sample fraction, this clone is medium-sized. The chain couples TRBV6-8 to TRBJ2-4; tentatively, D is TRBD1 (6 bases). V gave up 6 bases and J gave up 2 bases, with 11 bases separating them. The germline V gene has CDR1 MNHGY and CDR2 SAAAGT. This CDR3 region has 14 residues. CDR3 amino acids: CASSLQGTKNIQYF. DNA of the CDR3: TGTGCCAGCAGCCTACAGGGAACCAAAAACATTCAGTACTTC.

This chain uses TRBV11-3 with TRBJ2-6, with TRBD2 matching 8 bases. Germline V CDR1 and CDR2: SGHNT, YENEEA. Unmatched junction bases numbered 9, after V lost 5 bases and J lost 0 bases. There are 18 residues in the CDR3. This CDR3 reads CASSPKGGGISGANVLTF. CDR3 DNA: TGTGCCAGCAGCCCTAAGGGCGGGGGGATCTCTGGGGCCAACGTCCTGACTTTC.

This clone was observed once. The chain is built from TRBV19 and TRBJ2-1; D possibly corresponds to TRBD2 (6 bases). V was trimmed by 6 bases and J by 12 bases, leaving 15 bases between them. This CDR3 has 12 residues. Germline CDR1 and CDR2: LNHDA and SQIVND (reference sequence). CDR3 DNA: TGTGCCAGTAGCCCGACTAGTTTTTCGCAGTTCTTC. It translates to CASSPTSFSQFF.